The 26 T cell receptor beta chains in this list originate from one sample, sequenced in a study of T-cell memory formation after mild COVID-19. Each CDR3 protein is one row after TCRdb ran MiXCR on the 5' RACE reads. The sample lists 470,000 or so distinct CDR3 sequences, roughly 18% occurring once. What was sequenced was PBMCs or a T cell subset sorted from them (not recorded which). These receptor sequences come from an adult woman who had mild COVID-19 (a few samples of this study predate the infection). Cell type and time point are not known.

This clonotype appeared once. The CDR3 region has the DNA TGCGCCAGCAGCCCGGAGGGGGGGCGCTGGGCTGAAGCTTTCTTT. It is translated as CASSPEGGRWAEAFF. This rearrangement joins TRBV5-1 to TRBJ1-1; a possible D gene is TRBD1 (6 bases). The CDR3 consists of 15 residues. V shed 4 bases and J shed 6 bases, with 19 bases lying between them. The germline V gene encodes CDR1 SGHRS and CDR2 YFSETQ.

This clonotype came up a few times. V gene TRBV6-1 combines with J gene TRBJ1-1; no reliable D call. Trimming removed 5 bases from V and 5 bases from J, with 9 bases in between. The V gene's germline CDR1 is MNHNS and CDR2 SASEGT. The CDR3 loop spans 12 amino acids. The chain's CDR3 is CASSKGQTEAFF. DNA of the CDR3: TGTGCCAGCAGTAAGGGTCAGACTGAAGCTTTCTTT.

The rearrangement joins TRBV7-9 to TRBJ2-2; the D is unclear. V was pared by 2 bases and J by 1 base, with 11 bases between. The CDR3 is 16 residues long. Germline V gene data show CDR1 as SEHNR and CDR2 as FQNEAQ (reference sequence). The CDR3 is CASSLIRSGNTGELFF. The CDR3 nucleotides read TGTGCCAGCAGCTTAATACGTTCGGGGAACACCGGGGAGCTGTTTTTT.

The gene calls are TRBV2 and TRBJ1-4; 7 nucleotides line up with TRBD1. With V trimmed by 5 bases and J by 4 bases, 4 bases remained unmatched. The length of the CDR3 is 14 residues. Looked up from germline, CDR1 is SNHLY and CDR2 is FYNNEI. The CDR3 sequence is CASSPDRFNEKLFF. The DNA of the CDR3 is TGTGCCAGCAGTCCGGACAGGTTTAATGAAAAACTGTTTTTT. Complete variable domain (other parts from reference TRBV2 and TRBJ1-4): EPEVTQTPSHQVTQMGQEVILRCVPISNHLYFYWYRQILGQKVEFLVSFYNNEISEKSEIFDDQFSVERPDGSNFTLKIRSTKLEDSAMYFCASSPDRFNEKLFFGSGTQLSVL.

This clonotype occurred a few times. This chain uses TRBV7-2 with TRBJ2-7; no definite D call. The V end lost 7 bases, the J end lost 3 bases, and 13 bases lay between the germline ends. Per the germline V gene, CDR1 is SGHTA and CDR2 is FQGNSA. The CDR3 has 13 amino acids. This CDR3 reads CASTRPSSYEQYF. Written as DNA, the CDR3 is TGTGCCAGCACCCGGCCGTCGAGCTACGAGCAGTACTTC.

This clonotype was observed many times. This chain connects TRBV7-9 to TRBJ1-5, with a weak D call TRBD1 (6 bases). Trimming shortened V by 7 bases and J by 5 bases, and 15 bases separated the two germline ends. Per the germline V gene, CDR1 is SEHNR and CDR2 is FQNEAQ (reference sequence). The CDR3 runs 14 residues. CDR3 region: CASTLGGADQPQHF. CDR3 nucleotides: TGTGCCAGCACCCTAGGGGGGGCGGATCAGCCCCAGCATTTT.

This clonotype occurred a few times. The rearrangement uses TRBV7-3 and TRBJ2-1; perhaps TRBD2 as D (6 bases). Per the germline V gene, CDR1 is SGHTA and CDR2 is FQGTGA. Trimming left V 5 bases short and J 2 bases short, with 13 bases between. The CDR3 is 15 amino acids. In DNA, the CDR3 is TGTGCCAGCAGCCCGCCGGGAGCGCCCTACAATGAGCAGTTCTTC. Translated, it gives CASSPPGAPYNEQFF.

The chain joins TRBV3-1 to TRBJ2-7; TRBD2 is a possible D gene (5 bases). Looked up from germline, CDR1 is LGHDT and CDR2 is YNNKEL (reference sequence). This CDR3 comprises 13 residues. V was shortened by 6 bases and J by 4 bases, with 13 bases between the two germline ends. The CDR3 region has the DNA TGTGCCAGCAGGGACTCCCTCCGTTACGAGCAGTACTTC. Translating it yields CASRDSLRYEQYF.

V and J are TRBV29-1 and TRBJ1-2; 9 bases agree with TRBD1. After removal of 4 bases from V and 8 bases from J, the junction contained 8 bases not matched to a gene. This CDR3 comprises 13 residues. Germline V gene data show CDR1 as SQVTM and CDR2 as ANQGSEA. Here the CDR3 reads CSVGSGQGPGYTF. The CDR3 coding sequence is TGCAGCGTTGGTTCGGGACAGGGCCCGGGCTACACCTTC.

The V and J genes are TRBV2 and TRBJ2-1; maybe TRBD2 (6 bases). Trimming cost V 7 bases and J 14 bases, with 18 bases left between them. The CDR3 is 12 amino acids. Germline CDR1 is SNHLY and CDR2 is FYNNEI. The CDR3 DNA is TGTGCCAGCAAGGAGGGAGCGCCTTATGAGTTCTTC. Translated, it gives CASKEGAPYEFF.

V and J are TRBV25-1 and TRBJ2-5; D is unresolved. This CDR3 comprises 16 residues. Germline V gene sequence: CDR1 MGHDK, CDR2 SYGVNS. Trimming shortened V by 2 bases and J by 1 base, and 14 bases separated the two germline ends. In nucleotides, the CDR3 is TGTGCCAGCAGTGAAAAACAGCCACCAACCCAAGAGACCCAGTACTTC. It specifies CASSEKQPPTQETQYF. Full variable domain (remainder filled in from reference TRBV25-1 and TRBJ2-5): EADIYQTPRYLVIGTGKKITLECSQTMGHDKMYWYQQDPGMELHLIHYSYGVNSTEKGDLSSESTVSRIRTEHFPLTLESARPSHTSQYLCASSEKQPPTQETQYFGPGTRLLVL.

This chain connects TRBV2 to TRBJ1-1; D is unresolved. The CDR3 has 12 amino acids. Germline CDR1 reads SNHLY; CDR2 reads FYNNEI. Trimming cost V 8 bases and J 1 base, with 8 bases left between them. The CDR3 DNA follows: TGTGCCAGCCGACGGGAGAACACTGAAGCTTTCTTT. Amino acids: CASRRENTEAFF. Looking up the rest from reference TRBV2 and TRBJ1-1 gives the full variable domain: EPEVTQTPSHQVTQMGQEVILRCVPISNHLYFYWYRQILGQKVEFLVSFYNNEISEKSEIFDDQFSVERPDGSNFTLKIRSTKLEDSAMYFCASRRENTEAFFGQGTRLTVV.

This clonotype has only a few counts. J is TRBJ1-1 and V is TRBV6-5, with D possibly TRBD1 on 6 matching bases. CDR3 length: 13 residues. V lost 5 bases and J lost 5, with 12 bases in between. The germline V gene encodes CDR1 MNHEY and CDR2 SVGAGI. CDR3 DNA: TGTGCCAGCAGTGCCCAGGGGATGACTGAAGCTTTCTTT. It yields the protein CASSAQGMTEAFF.

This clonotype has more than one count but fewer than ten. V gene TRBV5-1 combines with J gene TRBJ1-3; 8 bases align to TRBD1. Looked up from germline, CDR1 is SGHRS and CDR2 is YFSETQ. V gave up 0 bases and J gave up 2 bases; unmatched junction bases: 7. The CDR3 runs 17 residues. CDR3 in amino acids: CASSLDTQGATGNTIYF. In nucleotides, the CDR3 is TGCGCCAGCAGCTTGGACACTCAGGGGGCAACTGGAAACACCATATATTTT.

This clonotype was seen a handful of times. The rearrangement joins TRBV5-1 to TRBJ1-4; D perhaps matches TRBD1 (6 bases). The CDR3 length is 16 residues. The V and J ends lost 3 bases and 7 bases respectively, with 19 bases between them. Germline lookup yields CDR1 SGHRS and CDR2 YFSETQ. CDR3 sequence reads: CASSYAVAGAGEKLFF. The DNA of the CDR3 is TGCGCCAGCAGCTACGCGGTGGCAGGGGCGGGTGAAAAACTGTTTTTT.

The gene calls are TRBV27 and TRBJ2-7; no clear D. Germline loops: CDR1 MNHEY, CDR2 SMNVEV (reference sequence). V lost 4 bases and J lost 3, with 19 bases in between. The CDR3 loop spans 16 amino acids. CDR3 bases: TGTGCCAGCAGTTCTGCAGGTTCCCGTTCGATCTACGAGCAGTACTTC. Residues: CASSSAGSRSIYEQYF.

The CDR3 DNA sequence: TGCGCCAGCAGCCAAGACGGAGGGCATGGCTACACCTTC. This gives the protein CASSQDGGHGYTF. The chain uses TRBV4-1 and TRBJ1-2, with no clear D. Germline V CDR1 and CDR2: MGHRA, YSYEKL. The CDR3 covers 13 residues. With 0 bases removed from V and 6 bases from J, the gap between germline ends came to 8 bases.

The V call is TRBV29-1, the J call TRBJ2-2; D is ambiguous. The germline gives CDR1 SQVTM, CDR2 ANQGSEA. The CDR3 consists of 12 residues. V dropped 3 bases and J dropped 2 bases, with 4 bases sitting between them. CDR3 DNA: TGCAGCGTTGACAGTAACACCGGGGAGCTGTTTTTT. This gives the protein CSVDSNTGELFF.

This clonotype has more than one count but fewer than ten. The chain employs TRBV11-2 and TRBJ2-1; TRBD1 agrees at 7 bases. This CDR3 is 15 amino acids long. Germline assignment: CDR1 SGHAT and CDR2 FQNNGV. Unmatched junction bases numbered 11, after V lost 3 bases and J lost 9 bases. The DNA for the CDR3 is TGTGCCAGCAGCTTTGAGAAGGGGGCCTTGGGTGAGCAGTTCTTC. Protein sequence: CASSFEKGALGEQFF.

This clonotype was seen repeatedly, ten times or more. The CDR3 DNA is TGTGCCAGCAGTTTTAGATGGGTTGATAGCAATCAGCCCCAGCATTTT. This codes for CASSFRWVDSNQPQHF. The rearrangement links TRBV12-3 or TRBV12-4 to TRBJ1-5; D remains ambiguous. There are 16 residues in the CDR3. Trimming pared 3 bases from V and 0 bases from J, leaving 12 bases between.

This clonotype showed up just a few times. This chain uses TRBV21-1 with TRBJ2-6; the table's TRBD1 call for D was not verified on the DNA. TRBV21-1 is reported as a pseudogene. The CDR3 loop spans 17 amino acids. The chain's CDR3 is CASSYYRGPGGANVLTF. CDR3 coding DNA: TGTGCCAGCAGCTACTACAGGGGGCCGGGCGGGGCCAACGTCCTGACTTTC.

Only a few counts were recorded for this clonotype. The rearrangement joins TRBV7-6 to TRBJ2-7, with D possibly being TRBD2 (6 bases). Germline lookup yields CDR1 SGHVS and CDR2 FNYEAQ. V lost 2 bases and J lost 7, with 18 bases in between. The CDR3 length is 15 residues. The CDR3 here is CASSLSIAASKEQYF. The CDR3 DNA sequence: TGTGCCAGCAGCTTAAGCATAGCGGCTTCGAAGGAGCAGTACTTC.

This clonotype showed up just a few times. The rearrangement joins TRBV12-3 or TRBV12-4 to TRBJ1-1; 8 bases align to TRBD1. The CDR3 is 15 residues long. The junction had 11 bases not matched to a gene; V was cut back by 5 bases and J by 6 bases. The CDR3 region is CASSGDRGGVAEAFF. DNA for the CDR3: TGTGCCAGCAGTGGAGACAGGGGAGGAGTCGCTGAAGCTTTCTTT.

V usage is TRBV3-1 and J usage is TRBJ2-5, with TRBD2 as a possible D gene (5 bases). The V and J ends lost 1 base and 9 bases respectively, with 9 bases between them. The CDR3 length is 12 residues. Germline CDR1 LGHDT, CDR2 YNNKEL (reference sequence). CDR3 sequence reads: CASSQALGAQYF. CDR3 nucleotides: TGTGCCAGCAGCCAAGCCCTCGGGGCCCAGTACTTC.

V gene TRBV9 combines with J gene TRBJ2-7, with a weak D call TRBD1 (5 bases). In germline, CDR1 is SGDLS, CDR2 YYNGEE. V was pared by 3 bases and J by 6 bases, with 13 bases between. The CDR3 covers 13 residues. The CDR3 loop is CASSGQTLGEQYF. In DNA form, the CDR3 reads TGTGCCAGCAGCGGACAGACCTTGGGCGAGCAGTACTTC.

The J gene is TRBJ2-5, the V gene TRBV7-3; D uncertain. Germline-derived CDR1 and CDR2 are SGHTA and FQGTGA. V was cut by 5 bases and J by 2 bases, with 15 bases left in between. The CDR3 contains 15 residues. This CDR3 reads CASSHQVGVQETQYF. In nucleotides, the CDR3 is TGTGCCAGCAGCCACCAGGTCGGTGTGCAAGAGACCCAGTACTTC.